Below are 24 T cell receptor beta chains sequenced from a single sample in a study of OX40 agonist ivuxolimab in advanced cancers. Profiled with immunoSEQ multiplex PCR; TCRdb holds only in-frame clones, not every one. The table records around 100,000 clones, around 89% of them present only once. The sample in question was CD4+ or CD8+ T cells sorted from blood, obtained in a trial of the OX40 agonist ivuxolimab. Source of these receptors: an adult with an advanced solid tumor such as melanoma, head and neck, liver or kidney cancer.

CDR3: CASKWERDSYEQYF. For the CDR3, the DNA is TGCGCCAGCAAGTGGGAGCGGGACTCCTACGAGCAGTACTTC. V gene TRBV5-1 combines with J gene TRBJ2-7, with 7 bases identical to TRBD2. Germline CDR1 is SGHRS and CDR2 is YFSETQ. CDR3 length: 14 amino acids. V gave up 6 bases and J gave up 0 bases; unmatched junction bases: 6.

This clone was found once. V gene TRBV7-3 combines with J gene TRBJ2-5, with D possibly matching TRBD2 (6 bases). With 2 bases removed from V and 1 base from J, the gap between germline ends came to 8 bases. The CDR3 extends over 14 amino acids. Germline values: CDR1 SGHTA, CDR2 FQGTGA. CDR3 region: CASSLGGSQETQYF. For the CDR3, the DNA is TGTGCCAGCAGCTTAGGAGGGAGCCAAGAGACCCAGTACTTC.

This chain uses TRBV19 with TRBJ1-2; D is uncertain. The germline gives CDR1 LNHDA, CDR2 SQIVND (reference sequence). The CDR3 consists of 13 residues. The germline V and J ends were trimmed by 1 base and 8 bases, with 11 bases remaining between them. DNA of the CDR3: TGTGCCAGTAGTATAGCGGAGGGAGACGGCTACACCTTC. Protein product: CASSIAEGDGYTF.

The V and J genes are TRBV9 and TRBJ1-2; weak D call: TRBD1 (5 bases). With 2 bases removed from V and 3 bases from J, the gap between germline ends came to 17 bases. The CDR3 spans 16 residues. Germline values: CDR1 SGDLS, CDR2 YYNGEE. Here the CDR3 DNA reads TGTGCCAGCAGCGTGACACCCTGGGGGGGGGACTATGGCTACACCTTC. It codes for CASSVTPWGGDYGYTF.

In its sample, this clone was seen once. This rearrangement joins TRBV6-1 to TRBJ1-1; weak D call: TRBD1 (6 bases). CDR1 and CDR2 from the germline V gene are MNHNS and SASEGT. V lost 11 bases and J 1 base, leaving 14 bases between the germline ends. The CDR3 runs to 13 residues. The CDR3 loop is CAGQGSGNTEAFF. The CDR3 nucleotides are TGTGCCGGGCAGGGGTCGGGGAACACTGAAGCTTTCTTT.

This clone was seen more than once but under ten times. The gene calls are TRBV7-9 and TRBJ2-7; a weak D match, TRBD1 (5 bases). CDR3 length equals 14 residues. V dropped 5 bases and J dropped 4 bases, with 15 bases sitting between them. The germline V gene has CDR1 SEHNR and CDR2 FQNEAQ (reference sequence). The CDR3 is CASSPDTALYEQYF. CDR3 coding DNA: TGTGCCAGCAGCCCGGACACAGCCTTATACGAGCAGTACTTC.

This clone was counted only a few times. The V and J genes are TRBV27 and TRBJ1-4, with no clear D. Trimming took off 5 bases at V and 7 bases at J, with 14 bases between the two ends. CDR1 is MNHEY and CDR2 is SMNVEV in the germline V gene (reference sequence). CDR3 length equals 14 residues. The CDR3 sequence: CASSPQGPGEKLFF. The CDR3 DNA follows: TGTGCCAGCAGTCCCCAAGGGCCCGGTGAAAAACTGTTTTTT.

The V gene is TRBV6-1, the J gene TRBJ1-2; D is ambiguous. Germline lookup yields CDR1 MNHNS and CDR2 SASEGT. The CDR3 totals 14 residues. With 7 bases removed from V and 8 bases from J, the gap between germline ends came to 20 bases. The CDR3 DNA sequence: TGTGCCAGCATGAGACGGTTGGGAGTCGTCGGCTACACCTTC. This encodes CASMRRLGVVGYTF.

Only a few counts were recorded for this clone. The chain carries TRBV11-1 and TRBJ2-7, with D perhaps TRBD2 (5 bases). Germline CDR1 and CDR2: SGHAT and FQDESV (reference sequence). This CDR3 contains 12 residues. V lost 2 bases, J lost 3 bases, and 5 bases lay in between. CDR3 in DNA: TGTGCCAGCAGCTTAAGCGGCTACGAGCAGTACTTC. The encoded protein is CASSLSGYEQYF.

This rearrangement joins TRBV7-9 to TRBJ2-6; 8 bases match TRBD1. CDR1 SEHNR and CDR2 FQNEAQ come from the germline V gene (reference sequence). The CDR3 runs to 17 residues. V lost 8 bases, J lost 7 bases, and 16 bases stayed unmatched. CDR3 coding DNA: TGTGCCAGCGACATAGGCCAGGGGGCGAGTGGAGCCAACGTCCTGACTTTC. This encodes CASDIGQGASGANVLTF. The entire variable domain, with the rest obtained from reference TRBV7-9 and TRBJ2-6, is as follows: DTGVSQNPRHKITKRGQNVTFRCDPISEHNRLYWYRQTLGQGPEFLTYFQNEAQLEKSRLLSDRFSAERPKGSFSTLEIQRTEQGDSAMYLCASDIGQGASGANVLTFGAGSRLTVL.

This clone was detected once. V gene TRBV4-2 combines with J gene TRBJ2-1; 7 bases are shared with TRBD1. With V trimmed by 0 bases and J by 5 bases, 10 bases remained unmatched. The CDR3 consists of 17 residues. Germline CDR1 LGHNA, CDR2 YNFKEQ. The CDR3 sequence is CASSQDRGIGGHNEQFF. CDR3 DNA: TGTGCCAGCAGCCAAGATCGAGGAATAGGGGGCCACAATGAGCAGTTCTTC.

CDR3 DNA sequence: TGTGCCAGCAGCCAAGGCCTAGCGGGGATCACAGATACGCAGTATTTT. This translates into CASSQGLAGITDTQYF. The J gene is TRBJ2-3, the V gene TRBV5-6; 9 bases are shared with TRBD2. Trimming at V came to 4 bases and at J to 2 bases, leaving 8 bases not matched to a gene. CDR3 length: 16 amino acids. Germline CDR1 reads SGHDT; CDR2 reads YYEEEE.

This clone was found once. The chain has TRBV18 and TRBJ2-7; D is ambiguous. Trimming took off 2 bases at V and 5 bases at J, with 13 bases between the two ends. The CDR3 extends over 14 amino acids. CDR1 KGHSH and CDR2 LQKENI come from the germline V gene. The CDR3 DNA sequence: TGTGCCAGCTCACCAAGTTATCCCCCGGACGAGCAGTACTTC. Residues: CASSPSYPPDEQYF. The full variable domain, completed using reference TRBV18 and TRBJ2-7, is NAGVMQNPRHLVRRRGQEARLRCSPMKGHSHVYWYRQLPEEGLKFMVYLQKENIIDESGMPKERFSAEFPKEGPSILRIQQVVRGDSAAYFCASSPSYPPDEQYFGPGTRLTVT.

With respect to this clone: A read error may account for a junction end that differs from germline. This chain joins TRBV5-1 and TRBJ2-7, with TRBD1 matching over 9 bases. Germline values: CDR1 SGHRS, CDR2 YFSETQ. CDR3 length equals 13 residues. CDR3 nucleotide sequence: TGCGCCAGCAGCTCCGGGACAGGGACGATGGGAGACTTC. It specifies CASSSGTGTMGDF.

The chain links TRBV30 to TRBJ2-1; 12 nucleotides line up with TRBD2. The CDR3 totals 16 residues. Looked up from germline, CDR1 is GTSNPN and CDR2 is SVGIG (reference sequence). Unmatched junction bases numbered 3, after V lost 0 bases and J lost 3 bases. CDR3 DNA: TGTGCCTGGAGTGTGACTAGCGGGGGCCACTACAATGAGCAGTTCTTC. Protein sequence: CAWSVTSGGHYNEQFF.

The chain joins TRBV5-5 to TRBJ2-7; D gene ambiguous. Trimming removed 2 bases from V and 9 bases from J, with 12 bases in between. There are 12 residues in the CDR3. CDR1 and CDR2 from the germline V gene are SGHKS and YYEKEE (reference sequence). The CDR3 DNA reads as TGTGCCAGCAGCTTCCGGGCCCCTCCGCAGTACTTC. It specifies CASSFRAPPQYF.

This CDR3 reads CSVLGRPGPPFEQYF. The CDR3 DNA reads as TGCAGCGTTCTTGGCCGACCGGGACCACCTTTCGAGCAGTACTTC. The chain recombines TRBV29-1 with TRBJ2-7; either TRBD1 or TRBD2 may fit D (5 bases each). The CDR3 consists of 15 residues. Trimming took 5 bases from V and 6 from J, leaving 23 bases between them. In germline, CDR1 is SQVTM, CDR2 ANQGSEA.

The chain links TRBV19 to TRBJ1-2; a weak D match, TRBD1 (5 bases). Germline V lookup: CDR1 LNHDA, CDR2 SQIVND (reference sequence). This CDR3 is 14 amino acids long. The V gene lost 6 bases and the J gene lost 3 bases, with 14 bases spanning the gap. CDR3 nucleotides: TGTGCCAGTAGCTCTTACCCGGGGCACTATGGCTACACCTTC. This translates into CASSSYPGHYGYTF.

The rearrangement uses TRBV6-5 and TRBJ1-6; D call uncertain. The V gene's germline CDR1 is MNHEY and CDR2 SVGAGI. The CDR3 contains 14 residues. Trimming removed 2 bases at V and 10 bases at J, with 12 bases between. The CDR3 DNA is TGTGCCAGCAGTTACGGGTCCCGTGGGTCACCCCTCCACTTT. Translated, it gives CASSYGSRGSPLHF.

This rearrangement joins TRBV2 to TRBJ2-2; 7 bases fit TRBD1. The CDR3 totals 14 residues. CDR1 SNHLY and CDR2 FYNNEI come from the germline V gene. V was pared by 5 bases and J by 6 bases, with 6 bases of the junction left unmatched. In DNA form, the CDR3 reads TGTGCCAGCAGTAGAAACAGGGGAGCCGGGGAGCTGTTTTTT. Its protein product is CASSRNRGAGELFF.

This rearrangement joins TRBV7-8 to TRBJ1-2; D perhaps matches TRBD1 (6 bases). In germline, CDR1 is SGHVS, CDR2 FQNEAQ. This CDR3 contains 11 residues. The germline V and J ends were trimmed by 5 bases and 8 bases, with 9 bases remaining between them. The CDR3 protein is CASSEGGGYTF. For the CDR3, the DNA is TGTGCCAGCAGCGAAGGGGGGGGCTACACCTTC.

This clone was counted a single time. The chain carries TRBV28 and TRBJ1-5; no reliable D call. Germline CDR1 is MDHEN and CDR2 is SYDVKM. This CDR3 region has 15 residues. Trimming removed 4 bases from V and 0 bases from J, with 10 bases in between. This CDR3 is CASSSDKLSNQPQHF. The CDR3 DNA follows: TGTGCCAGCAGTTCCGACAAACTTAGCAATCAGCCCCAGCATTTT. The whole variable domain, filled in from reference TRBV28 and TRBJ1-5, reads DVKVTQSSRYLVKRTGEKVFLECVQDMDHENMFWYRQDPGLGLRLIYFSYDVKMKEKGDIPEGYSVSREKKERFSLILESASTNQTSMYLCASSSDKLSNQPQHFGDGTRLSIL.

The V call is TRBV7-8, the J call TRBJ1-3, with 8 bases identical to TRBD1. The CDR3 covers 16 residues. Germline V gives CDR1 SGHVS, CDR2 FQNEAQ. Germline trimming cut 5 bases from V and 5 bases from J; bases unmatched to any gene: 11. In DNA form, the CDR3 reads TGTGCCAGCAGCCTAGGACAGGGTGGTAGTAGAAACACCATATATTTT. Translated: CASSLGQGGSRNTIYF.

The chain carries TRBV5-4 and TRBJ1-2, with D possibly TRBD1 on 5 matching bases. The V gene's germline CDR1 is SGHNT and CDR2 YYREEE (reference sequence). Trimming took off 0 bases at V and 8 bases at J, with 14 bases between the two ends. The CDR3 length is 14 residues. CDR3 loop: CASSLEAGSYGYTF. As DNA, the CDR3 is TGTGCCAGCAGCTTGGAGGCAGGGAGTTACGGCTACACCTTC.